The clone carrying this T cell receptor (beta chain) came up many times. Its specificity is not known. The investigators amplified TCR beta CDR3 regions from RNA transcripts. Carried out on the TCR CDR3, a first-round RT-PCR used the HTBI primer set. TCRdb ran MiXCR on the multiplex PCR reads and lists one entry per CDR3 protein. The top ten clones hold around 12% of a sample with 700,000 or so distinct CDR3 sequences, roughly 15% of them seen once. This CDR3 is built from 15 residues. Germline values: CDR1 SGHRS, CDR2 YFSETQ. The germline V and J ends were trimmed by 3 bases and 3 bases, with 15 bases remaining between them. The data belong to a study of T cells in Graves' hyperthyroidism and ophthalmopathy. Regarding the study as a whole: In the analysis, a 13 V-J model separated ophthalmopathy from stable hyperthyroidism.

The TCR originated in a woman aged 45-65 years with Graves' ophthalmopathy. This chain links TRBV5-1 with TRBJ2-5, with D tentatively TRBD1 or TRBD2 (6 bases each). The specimen sequenced was blood. CDR3 residues: CASSWRGAAEETQYF. In nucleotides, the CDR3 is TGCGCCAGCAGCTGGAGGGGGGCGGCCGAAGAGACCCAGTACTTC.